Listed below are T cell receptor beta chains from one sample, sequenced in a study of T cells in Graves' hyperthyroidism and ophthalmopathy. Using its own MiXCR run on the multiplex PCR reads, TCRdb lists one record per CDR3 protein. The sample includes about 300,000 distinct CDR3 sequences, approximately 18% seen only once; the top ten take 35% to 40%. Sequencing input: blood. The receptors shown here come from a man between 45 and 60 years old with Graves' ophthalmopathy. CDR3s include the opening cysteine and the closing phenylalanine or tryptophan. A D gene is named only where the DNA matches it firmly. Rows may omit the clone size; those that give it use once, few, many or a size class.

j_gene	v_gene	d_gene	len	abundance	CDR3aa	CDR3nt
TRBJ1-2	TRBV5-1	TRBD1	15	-	CASSASGTGVYGYTF	TGCGCCAGCAGCGCCTCCGGGACAGGGGTCTATGGCTACACCTTC
TRBJ2-2	TRBV3-1	-	11	many	CASSLLGELFF	TGTGCCAGCAGCCTCCTTGGGGAGCTGTTTTTT
TRBJ2-7	TRBV28	-	15	-	CASSLGGLGPYEQYF	TGTGCCAGCAGTTTGGGGGGACTGGGACCCTACGAGCAGTACTTC
TRBJ1-5	TRBV30	-	14	many	CAWSLTLRNQPQHF	TGTGCCTGGAGTCTGACGCTTCGCAATCAGCCCCAGCATTTT
TRBJ1-5	TRBV6-9	TRBD1	15	few	CASSYRTGGDQPQHF	TGTGCCAGCAGTTACCGGACAGGGGGTGATCAGCCCCAGCATTTT
TRBJ2-3	TRBV11-2	-	17	many	CASSLRQGRGYTDTQYF	TGTGCCAGCAGCTTAAGGCAGGGGAGAGGGTACACAGATACGCAGTATTTT
TRBJ1-1	TRBV25-1	TRBD1	12	-	CATTGQGTEAFF	TGTGCCACTACGGGACAGGGGACTGAAGCTTTCTTT
TRBJ2-1	TRBV5-6	TRBD1	15	-	CASSPGTGRNNEQFF	TGTGCCAGCAGTCCCGGGACAGGGAGGAACAATGAGCAGTTCTTC
TRBJ2-1	TRBV18	-	14	-	CASSPGAGSGEQFF	TGTGCCAGCTCACCAGGGGCGGGGAGCGGTGAGCAGTTCTTC
TRBJ2-1	TRBV18	-	12	many	CASSPQENEQFF	TGTGCCAGCTCACCACAGGAGAATGAGCAGTTCTTC
TRBJ2-5	TRBV9	TRBD2	15	few	CASSASGSSQETQYF	TGTGCCAGCAGCGCTAGCGGGAGTTCTCAAGAGACCCAGTACTTC
TRBJ2-5	TRBV7-9	-	16	many	CASSLNSGTARETQYF	TGTGCCAGCAGCTTAAATTCCGGGACGGCTAGGGAGACCCAGTACTTC
TRBJ2-3	TRBV7-3	-	12	many	CASSQDTDTQYF	TGTGCCAGCAGCCAGGACACAGATACGCAGTATTTT
TRBJ2-7	TRBV3-1	-	16	many	CASSQEWTQRSYEQYF	TGTGCCAGCAGCCAAGAATGGACCCAGCGGAGCTACGAGCAGTACTTC
TRBJ2-5	TRBV24-1	-	12	-	CATSVGGAAQYF	TGTGCCACCAGTGTTGGGGGAGCGGCCCAGTACTTC
TRBJ2-2	TRBV3-1	-	14	few	CASSHGSLAGELFF	TGTGCCAGCAGCCATGGGTCCTTGGCCGGGGAGCTGTTTTTT
TRBJ1-1	TRBV20-1	TRBD1	14	few	CSAFKGQMNTEAFF	TGCAGTGCTTTTAAGGGACAGATGAACACTGAAGCTTTCTTT
TRBJ1-1	TRBV5-1	-	14	many	CASRLEGGNTEAFF	TGCGCCAGCAGGCTTGAGGGTGGGAACACTGAAGCTTTCTTT
TRBJ2-7	TRBV7-2	TRBD2	16	-	CASSFLTSAPSREQYF	TGTGCCAGCAGCTTTTTGACTAGCGCCCCCTCCCGCGAGCAGTACTTC
TRBJ2-1	TRBV20-1	TRBD2	15	-	CSATGGGGGYNEQFF	TGCAGTGCCACCGGCGGGGGGGGCGGCTACAATGAGCAGTTCTTC
TRBJ2-7	TRBV19	TRBD2	16	-	CASSMGLAGDSYEQYF	TGTGCCAGTAGTATGGGACTAGCGGGAGACTCCTACGAGCAGTACTTC
TRBJ2-3	TRBV18	TRBD2	16	many	CASSPLAGGFTDTQYF	TGTGCCAGCTCACCACTAGCGGGAGGATTCACAGATACGCAGTATTTT
TRBJ1-2	TRBV3-1	-	15	many	CASRSLRGINYGYTF	TGTGCCAGCAGATCCCTCCGGGGAATTAACTATGGCTACACCTTC
TRBJ2-1	TRBV10-1	TRBD2	13	-	CASSGTRAPQQFF	TGCGCCAGCAGTGGGACTAGGGCGCCCCAGCAGTTCTTC
TRBJ2-7	TRBV20-1	TRBD1	14	few	CSALGQGSSYEQYF	TGCAGTGCCCTGGGACAGGGAAGCTCCTACGAGCAGTACTTC